A few counts support the clone carrying this T cell receptor (beta chain). The antigen remains unidentified. V gave up 4 bases and J gave up 6 bases; unmatched junction bases: 8. In germline, CDR1 is SGHVS, CDR2 FNYEAQ. The length of the CDR3 is 15 residues. The data were taken from a study of blood T cells in healthy people across ages. Whole-study results and caveats: Diversity estimated from one million T cells was considered an underestimate. The fall in TCR beta diversity per million T cells was roughly linear with age.

The use of a sample-barcoded 5' primer and a J-beta primer mix characterized a second PCR of roughly 6 to 11 cycles. Each single sample gave us at least 3 million CDR3-containing paired-end reads. In TCRdb, the 5' RACE reads were re-called with MiXCR into one record per CDR3 protein. The table shows approximately 800,000 distinct CDR3 sequences, with more than 50% occurring only once. The sequencing sample was made of blood. V is TRBV7-6 and J is TRBJ2-7; TRBD2 matches 11 bases. This TCR came from a man aged 35-49 years in good health. The chain's CDR3 is CASSSTSGRSGEQYF. CDR3 sequence (DNA): TGTGCCAGCAGCTCAACTAGCGGGAGATCGGGCGAGCAGTACTTC.